These 9 T cell receptor beta chains were sequenced from one sample in a study of blood T cell repertoires in COVID-19. Clones were sequenced by immunoSEQ multiplex PCR, and TCRdb holds only the in-frame ones, with some missing. The table lists fewer than 95,000 clones, approximately 79% of them singletons. What was sequenced was peripheral blood. The receptors originated from a man in his 70s with COVID-19, enrolled during active disease.

V usage is TRBV7-2 and J usage is TRBJ2-1, with 14 positions matching TRBD2. The germline V gene encodes CDR1 SGHTA and CDR2 FQGNSA. CDR3 length: 18 residues. V shed 4 bases and J 7 bases; nucleotides not matched to a gene: 12. The CDR3 coding sequence is TGTGCCAGCAGCTCCACTCGACTAGCGGGAGGGGGAGGGAATGAGCAGTTCTTC. Its translation: CASSSTRLAGGGGNEQFF.

The chain is built from TRBV28 and TRBJ1-2; possibly TRBD1 for D (6 bases). The CDR3 runs 14 residues. Germline assignment: CDR1 MDHEN and CDR2 SYDVKM. Trimming took off 4 bases at V and 6 bases at J, with 15 bases between the two ends. Here the CDR3 reads CASSSERDTHGYTF. CDR3 coding DNA: TGTGCCAGCAGTTCGGAAAGGGACACCCATGGCTACACCTTC.

The chain recombines TRBV6-2 or TRBV6-3 with TRBJ2-5; 7 bases fit TRBD2. Germline V gene data show CDR1 as MNHEY and CDR2 as SVGEGT. The length of the CDR3 is 16 residues. Trimming cost V 2 bases and J 1 base; bases outside gene matches: 7. The CDR3 coding sequence is TGTGCCAGCAGTTACAGAGGCGGGAGTTTCCAAGAGACCCAGTACTTC. Residues: CASSYRGGSFQETQYF.

The chain has TRBV28 and TRBJ2-1; D might be TRBD1 (8 bases). CDR3 length: 17 amino acids. CDR1 is MDHEN, CDR2 SYDVKM, per germline. Trimming removed 5 bases from V and 1 base from J, with 18 bases in between. DNA for the CDR3: TGTGCCAGCAGTAAGGACAGGGCTAGCGGTTCCTACAATGAGCAGTTCTTC. This codes for CASSKDRASGSYNEQFF.

This chain links TRBV10-3 with TRBJ1-5, with TRBD1 identical over 8 bases. V lost 6 bases, J lost 5 bases, and 6 bases stayed unmatched. Germline V gives CDR1 ENHRY, CDR2 SYGVKD. CDR3 length: 14 amino acids. The CDR3 nucleotides are TGTGCCATCAGCCAGGGGGCGGGGGATCAGCCCCAGCATTTT. Its protein product is CAISQGAGDQPQHF.

The chain recombines TRBV19 with TRBJ2-1, with D perhaps TRBD2 (5 bases). This CDR3 is 13 amino acids long. Trimming shortened V by 4 bases and J by 3 bases, and 7 bases separated the two germline ends. The germline V gene encodes CDR1 LNHDA and CDR2 SQIVND (reference sequence). The CDR3 spells CASSKGLYNEQFF. CDR3 nucleotides: TGTGCCAGTAGTAAAGGACTCTACAATGAGCAGTTCTTC.

This clone was seen a few times. The V and J genes are TRBV6-5 and TRBJ2-7; TRBD1 might be the D (6 bases). CDR1 is MNHEY, CDR2 SVGAGI, per germline. This CDR3 contains 14 residues. Between the trimmed V and J ends, which lost 6 bases and 7 bases, there was a span of 19 bases. The CDR3 loop is CASSPRGLAWEQYF. Here the CDR3 DNA reads TGTGCCAGCAGCCCCAGGGGCCTCGCGTGGGAGCAGTACTTC.

A few counts support this clone. The rearrangement joins TRBV7-2 to TRBJ2-7; TRBD1 might be the D (6 bases). Deletions cut 4 bases from V and 6 bases from J, with 7 bases between. CDR1 and CDR2 from the germline V gene are SGHTA and FQGNSA. The CDR3 length is 11 residues. The chain's CDR3 is CASSSRGEQYF. The CDR3, as DNA: TGTGCCAGCAGCTCCAGGGGCGAGCAGTACTTC.

This sequence joins TRBV28 and TRBJ1-1; 10 nucleotides agree with TRBD1. Germline CDR1 reads MDHEN; CDR2 reads SYDVKM. V lost 3 bases to trimming and J lost 11 bases; unmatched junction nucleotides: 9. The CDR3 covers 14 residues. The CDR3 nucleotides read TGTGCCAGCAGTTTCCTTAGACAGGGGGCGGTCGCTTTCTTT. This sequence encodes CASSFLRQGAVAFF.